The rows below give T cell receptor beta chains drawn from one sample of a study of T cell repertoires in cytomegalovirus infection. TCRdb recomputed calls from the reads with MiXCR, one row per CDR3 protein. The sample includes a few hundred thousand distinct CDR3 sequences, 33% of them seen just once. These receptors have no identified antigens. Source: cultured PBMCs, taken from culture after CMV antigen stimulation. All receptors derive from a human donor in good health (CMV status not recorded). Some clones in this sample may be carry-over from other donors' samples. CDR3s include the opening cysteine and the closing phenylalanine or tryptophan. Fields, in order: CDR3 DNA, CDR3 protein, CDR3 length, clone size, J gene, D gene, V gene. The D gene is left open where the match is weak. Clone size appears in some rows only: once, few, many, or a class for an expanded clone.

TGTGCCAGCAGTTATCGGGACAGACAAGAGACCCAGTACTTC	CASSYRDRQETQYF	14	.	TRBJ2-5	TRBD1	TRBV6-2/TRBV6-3
TGTGCCAGCAGTTCTCCGACAGGGGGCTACGAGCAGTACTTC	CASSSPTGGYEQYF	14	.	TRBJ2-7	TRBD1	TRBV5-4
TGCGCCAGCAGACCCACGGAGGGGCGGGACACCGGGGAGCTGTTTTTT	CASRPTEGRDTGELFF	16	once	TRBJ2-2	.	TRBV23-1
TGTGCCAGCAGCAAAGGACAGTTTAGCAATCAGCCCCAGCATTTT	CASSKGQFSNQPQHF	15	many	TRBJ1-5	.	TRBV7-2
TGCAGCGGACTACCGGGACTAACTAACAATGAGCAGTTCTTC	CSGLPGLTNNEQFF	14	few	TRBJ2-1	TRBD2	TRBV29-1
TGTGCCAGCAGTTACCGGACAGGCGGAAACACCATATATTTT	CASSYRTGGNTIYF	14	.	TRBJ1-3	TRBD1	TRBV6-5
TGTGCCATCTCTCCGGACAGGAGGGCCTACAATGAGCAGTTCTTC	CAISPDRRAYNEQFF	15	.	TRBJ2-1	.	TRBV10-3
TGTGCCAGCAGTTCCCTTAGCGCAGAAAAATACAATGAGCAGTTCTTC	CASSSLSAEKYNEQFF	16	.	TRBJ2-1	.	TRBV28
TGTGCCAGCAGTTTGGACAGCCCCTACGAGCAGTACTTC	CASSLDSPYEQYF	13	.	TRBJ2-7	.	TRBV28
TGTGCCAGCAGCTTAGAGCCAGGGTACGGCGAGCAGTACTTC	CASSLEPGYGEQYF	14	few	TRBJ2-7	.	TRBV7-2
TGTGCCAGCAGCTTAAATGGACTAGCGGGGGTACGCACAGATACGCAGTATTTT	CASSLNGLAGVRTDTQYF	18	.	TRBJ2-3	TRBD2	TRBV7-2
TGTGCCAGTAGAAGACAGGTCAATCAGCCCCAGCATTTT	CASRRQVNQPQHF	13	few	TRBJ1-5	.	TRBV19
TGTGCCAGCAGCTTAGACAAGAAAGTGATTAATGAGCAGTTCTTC	CASSLDKKVINEQFF	15	.	TRBJ2-1	.	TRBV7-4
TGTGCCAGCACACAGTTTAACTATGGCTACACCTTC	CASTQFNYGYTF	12	many	TRBJ1-2	.	TRBV7-2
TGCGCCAGCAGCCAAGACAGGGGTCTGAGCGGCTACACCTTC	CASSQDRGLSGYTF	14	.	TRBJ1-2	.	TRBV4-3
TGTGCCAGCAGCCGAAAGGGGGCGGAGAGTGAAAAACTGTTTTTT	CASSRKGAESEKLFF	15	.	TRBJ1-4	TRBD1	TRBV5-4
TGTGCCACCAGACTAGCGGGTGCAGATACGCAGTATTTT	CATRLAGADTQYF	13	.	TRBJ2-3	TRBD2	TRBV12-3/TRBV12-4
TGTGCCAGCAGCCCGGACAGGGGGCTTGGCTACACCTTC	CASSPDRGLGYTF	13	.	TRBJ1-2	TRBD1	TRBV7-2
.	CASSVGQGTRYF	12	.	TRBJ2-7	.	TRBV9
TGTGCCAGCTCACCACGAGTCCCAGGTCCTACAACTAATGAAAAACTGTTTTTT	CASSPRVPGPTTNEKLFF	18	few	TRBJ1-4	.	TRBV18
TGTGCCATCAAGGCGGCTTTCACAGATACGCAGTATTTT	CAIKAAFTDTQYF	13	few	TRBJ2-3	.	TRBV10-3
TGTGCCAGCAGCTTAGGACTAGCGGGTAGTGGGACCCAGTACTTC	CASSLGLAGSGTQYF	15	many	TRBJ2-5	TRBD2	TRBV7-2
TGTGCCAGCAGTTTAACCGTCCTAGGGGATAACTATGGCTACACCTTC	CASSLTVLGDNYGYTF	16	few	TRBJ1-2	.	TRBV27
TGTGCCACCAGTGCAGGGGGTTGGACAGATACGCAGTATTTT	CATSAGGWTDTQYF	14	few	TRBJ2-3	TRBD1	TRBV24-1
TGTGCCAGCAGTTTATTCCGACAGTACACTGAAGCTTTCTTT	CASSLFRQYTEAFF	14	.	TRBJ1-1	.	TRBV28
TGCAGTGCTAGTGACCTGGACAGATATCAGCCCCAGCATTTT	CSASDLDRYQPQHF	14	.	TRBJ1-5	.	TRBV20-1
TGCAGCTTCATGACTAGCTCCTACAATGAGCAGTTCTTC	CSFMTSSYNEQFF	13	.	TRBJ2-1	.	TRBV29-1
TGTGCCAGCAGCCCACAGGGGTGGGGATCAGGAAACACCATATATTTT	CASSPQGWGSGNTIYF	16	many	TRBJ1-3	TRBD1	TRBV7-2
TGTGCCAGCAGCCAGGGGGGGGATGTGTCGAACTATGGCTACACCTTC	CASSQGGDVSNYGYTF	16	many	TRBJ1-2	TRBD1	TRBV7-2
TGTGCCAGCAGCTCTTATAGACCCGACTACAATGAGCAGTTCTTC	CASSSYRPDYNEQFF	15	few	TRBJ2-1	.	TRBV5-4
TGTGCCAGCAGTCCCACCCAGGGGGACACCGGGGAGCTGTTTTTT	CASSPTQGDTGELFF	15	many	TRBJ2-2	TRBD1	TRBV7-3
TGCAGCGTGACAACAGGGGGCCCCTTGAACACTGAAGCTTTCTTT	CSVTTGGPLNTEAFF	15	few	TRBJ1-1	TRBD1	TRBV29-1
TGTGCCAGCAGCTACTACCGGGACGGAGAAAATGAGCAGTTCTTC	CASSYYRDGENEQFF	15	few	TRBJ2-1	.	TRBV12-3/TRBV12-4
TGTGCCATCAGAGACTCGGCCCGCAATGAGCAGTTCTTC	CAIRDSARNEQFF	13	.	TRBJ2-1	.	TRBV10-3
TGTGCCAGCTGGCTAGCGGGAGGTAATGAGCAGTTCTTC	CASWLAGGNEQFF	13	.	TRBJ2-1	TRBD2	TRBV27
TGTGCCAGCAGCCAACCACTAGCGGACTCCTACAATGAGCAGTTCTTC	CASSQPLADSYNEQFF	16	few	TRBJ2-1	TRBD2	TRBV7-6
TGTGCCAGCAGTGAAGATGAGGGGGGTAGCAAAAACATTCAGTACTTC	CASSEDEGGSKNIQYF	16	few	TRBJ2-4	.	TRBV6-1
TGTGCCAGCAGCCCTCCCGGGGGGTACTACGAGCAGTACTTC	CASSPPGGYYEQYF	14	.	TRBJ2-7	TRBD2	TRBV6-5
TGTGCCAGCAGTTTAAGGGACAGGGAGGGGAATGAGCAGTTCTTC	CASSLRDREGNEQFF	15	.	TRBJ2-1	TRBD1	TRBV27
TGCAGTGCTAGAGACGCGCGGGAGGGCCAGAATGAGCAGTTCTTC	CSARDAREGQNEQFF	15	few	TRBJ2-1	TRBD2	TRBV20-1
TGTGCCAGCAGCTTAGGGACTAGCGGGCCTCGCAACATTCAGTACTTC	CASSLGTSGPRNIQYF	16	.	TRBJ2-4	TRBD2	TRBV7-2
TGTGCCAGCAGTTCTAAGGGACTAGCGGCGAACACCGGGGAGCTGTTTTTT	CASSSKGLAANTGELFF	17	.	TRBJ2-2	TRBD2	TRBV6-5
TGTGCCAGCAGAAACGCCGGGACAGGTTATGGCTACACCTTC	CASRNAGTGYGYTF	14	few	TRBJ1-2	TRBD1	TRBV6-5
TGTGCCAGCAGTCCCACCGCGTGGGGCAGGGGTAATGAAAAACTGTTTTTT	CASSPTAWGRGNEKLFF	17	few	TRBJ1-4	.	TRBV28
TGCAGCGTTGAAGTCGACGCTTATCGAGAGACCCAGTACTTC	CSVEVDAYRETQYF	14	.	TRBJ2-5	.	TRBV29-1
TGTGCCTGGAGCGCCGGACTAGCGGGAGACAATGAGCAGTTCTTC	CAWSAGLAGDNEQFF	15	once	TRBJ2-1	TRBD2	TRBV30
TGTGCCAGCAGCTTAGAGAGAGGACTAGCGGGAGACAATGAGCAGTTCTTC	CASSLERGLAGDNEQFF	17	.	TRBJ2-1	TRBD2	TRBV13
TGTGCCAGCAGCTTTTCAAGGGATGAAGCTTTCTTT	CASSFSRDEAFF	12	.	TRBJ1-1	.	TRBV5-6
TGTGCCAGTAGTTACGGGAGTATCTCCTACGAGCAGTACTTC	CASSYGSISYEQYF	14	few	TRBJ2-7	.	TRBV19
TGTGCCAGCAGCTACTACAGGGGGCGCGGGGGCACTGAAGCTTTCTTT	CASSYYRGRGGTEAFF	16	.	TRBJ1-1	TRBD1	TRBV27
TGTGCCAGCAGCCCAGGGACTTGGGGGGGCTACACCTTC	CASSPGTWGGYTF	13	.	TRBJ1-2	.	TRBV28
TGTGCCAGCAGGGGTGGGAACCACTATGGCTACACCTTC	CASRGGNHYGYTF	13	.	TRBJ1-2	.	TRBV12-3/TRBV12-4
TGTGCCAGCAGCTTACTCGGGGTTGGGAACACTGAAGCTTTCTTT	CASSLLGVGNTEAFF	15	few	TRBJ1-1	.	TRBV11-3